This T cell receptor beta chain derives from a study of PD-1 blockade in classical Hodgkin lymphoma. Some clones are missing from TCRdb's copy, which holds only in-frame ones; the method was immunoSEQ multiplex PCR. The sample contains about 21,000 clones, approximately 87% of which appear only once. The time point is: newly diagnosed, previously untreated cHL patient sample. It was by magnetic negative selection that CD8+ T cells were isolated from thawed PBMCs. PBMCs from untreated, newly diagnosed classical Hodgkin lymphoma were comparison samples. General observations from the study: Although disease activity or prior therapy may be involved, causes of the repertoire differences remain undefined. According to reports, newly diagnosed patients had lower baseline TCR diversity than healthy donors, and relapsed/refractory patients had lower baseline TCR diversity still.

Trimming removed 0 bases from V and 8 bases from J, with 4 bases in between. The germline CDR1 and CDR2 sequences are MGHRA and YSYEKL. The CDR3 extends over 12 amino acids. A note on this clone: Its antigen remains unknown.

The sample comprised CD8+ T cells from blood. The V gene is TRBV4-1, the J gene TRBJ1-4; D uncertain. This receptor was identified in a human donor with classical Hodgkin lymphoma. The CDR3 region has the DNA TGCGCCAGCAGCCAAGATGGAGAAAAACTGTTTTTT. Translated: CASSQDGEKLFF.